This T cell receptor beta chain was identified during a study of blood T cell repertoires in COVID-19. Study-wide context: COVID-19 samples, acute and convalescent, were from the United States, Italy and Spain. Sources were T cells, B-cell-depleted T cells, or PBMCs; the material itself was cDNA or gDNA.

This CDR3 is built from 13 residues. The V gene's germline CDR1 is KGHSH and CDR2 LQKENI. V shed 6 bases and J shed 3 bases, with 11 bases lying between them. In the authors' methods: It was from reference gene primer amplification that nucleated cell counts were estimated. The data were produced by immunoSEQ multiplex PCR, yet TCRdb's version contains in-frame clones alone and is incomplete. V, J and clone size derive from that table, while D and trimming were established from the DNA sequence. The sample lists 79,000 or so clones, more than 75% occurring once. It was during active infection that Seattle patients were enrolled and then longitudinally followed.

Sequencing used peripheral blood. The sequence was collected from a man between 60 and 75 years old with COVID-19, enrolled during active disease. The V call is TRBV18, the J call TRBJ1-2; perhaps TRBD1 as D (6 bases). The DNA of the CDR3 is TGTGCCAGCTCTACAGGGTCCGACTATGGCTACACCTTC. Translated, it gives CASSTGSDYGYTF. The full variable domain, completed using reference TRBV18 and TRBJ1-2, is NAGVMQNPRHLVRRRGQEARLRCSPMKGHSHVYWYRQLPEEGLKFMVYLQKENIIDESGMPKERFSAEFPKEGPSILRIQQVVRGDSAAYFCASSTGSDYGYTFGSGTRLTVV.